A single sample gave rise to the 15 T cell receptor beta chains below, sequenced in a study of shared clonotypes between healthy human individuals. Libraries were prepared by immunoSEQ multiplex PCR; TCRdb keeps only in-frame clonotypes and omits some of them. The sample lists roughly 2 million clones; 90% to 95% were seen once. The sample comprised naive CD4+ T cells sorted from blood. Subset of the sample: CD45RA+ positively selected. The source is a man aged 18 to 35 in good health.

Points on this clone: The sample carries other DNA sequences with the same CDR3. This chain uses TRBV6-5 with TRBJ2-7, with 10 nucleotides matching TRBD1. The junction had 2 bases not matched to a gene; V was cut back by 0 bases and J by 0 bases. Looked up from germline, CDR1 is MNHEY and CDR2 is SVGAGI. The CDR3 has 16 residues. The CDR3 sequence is CASSYSRTGGSYEQYF. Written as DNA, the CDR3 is TGTGCCAGCAGTTACTCTCGGACAGGGGGCTCCTACGAGCAGTACTTC.

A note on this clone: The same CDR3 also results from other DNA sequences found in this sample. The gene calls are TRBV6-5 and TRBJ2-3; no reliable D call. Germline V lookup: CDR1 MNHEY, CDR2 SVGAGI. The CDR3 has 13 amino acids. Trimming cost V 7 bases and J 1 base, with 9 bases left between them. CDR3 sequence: CASTLAGTDTQYF. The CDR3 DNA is TGTGCCAGCACCCTTGCGGGCACAGATACGCAGTATTTT.

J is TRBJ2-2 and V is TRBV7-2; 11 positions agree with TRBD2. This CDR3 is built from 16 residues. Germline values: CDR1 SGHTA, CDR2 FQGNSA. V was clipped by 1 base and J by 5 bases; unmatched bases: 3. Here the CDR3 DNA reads TGTGCCAGCAGCTTAGTAGCGGGAGGGTGGACCGGGGAGCTGTTTTTT. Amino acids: CASSLVAGGWTGELFF.

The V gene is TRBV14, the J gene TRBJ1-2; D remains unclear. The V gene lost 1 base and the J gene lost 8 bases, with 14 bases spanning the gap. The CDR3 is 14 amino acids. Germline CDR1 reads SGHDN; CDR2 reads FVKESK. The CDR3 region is CASSQGTVNVGYTF. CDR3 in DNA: TGTGCCAGCAGCCAAGGGACCGTAAACGTCGGCTACACCTTC.

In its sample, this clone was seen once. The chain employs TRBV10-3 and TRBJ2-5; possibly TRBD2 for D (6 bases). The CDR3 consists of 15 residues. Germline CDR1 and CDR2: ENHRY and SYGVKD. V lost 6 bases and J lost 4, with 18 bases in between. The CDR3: CAIRKRLDPRETQYF. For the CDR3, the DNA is TGTGCCATCAGAAAAAGACTAGATCCGCGAGAGACCCAGTACTTC.

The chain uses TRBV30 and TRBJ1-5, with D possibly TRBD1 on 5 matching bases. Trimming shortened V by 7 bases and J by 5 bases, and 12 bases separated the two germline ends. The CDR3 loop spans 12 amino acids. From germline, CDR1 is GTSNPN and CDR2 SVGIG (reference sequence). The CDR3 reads CAFRQSDQPQHF. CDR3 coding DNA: TGTGCCTTTCGACAGTCCGATCAGCCCCAGCATTTT.

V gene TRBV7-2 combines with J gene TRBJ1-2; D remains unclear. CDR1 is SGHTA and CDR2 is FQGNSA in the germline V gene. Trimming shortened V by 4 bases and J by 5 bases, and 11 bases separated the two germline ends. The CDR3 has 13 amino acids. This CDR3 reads CASSSLLQYGYTF. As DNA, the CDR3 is TGTGCCAGCAGCTCACTACTCCAATATGGCTACACCTTC.

DNA for the CDR3: TGTGCCAGCAGCTTAGGGGGACAGGGTAACAATGAGCAGTTCTTC. The encoded protein is CASSLGGQGNNEQFF. The chain uses TRBV7-2 and TRBJ2-1; TRBD1 matches 9 bases. The CDR3 covers 15 residues. Germline lookup yields CDR1 SGHTA and CDR2 FQGNSA. After removal of 1 base from V and 5 bases from J, the junction contained 3 bases not matched to a gene.

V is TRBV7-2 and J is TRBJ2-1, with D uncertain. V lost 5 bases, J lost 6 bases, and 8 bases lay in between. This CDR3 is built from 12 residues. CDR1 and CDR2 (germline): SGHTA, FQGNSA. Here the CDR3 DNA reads TGTGCCAGCAGCCGGCCGTTCAATGAGCAGTTCTTC. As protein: CASSRPFNEQFF.

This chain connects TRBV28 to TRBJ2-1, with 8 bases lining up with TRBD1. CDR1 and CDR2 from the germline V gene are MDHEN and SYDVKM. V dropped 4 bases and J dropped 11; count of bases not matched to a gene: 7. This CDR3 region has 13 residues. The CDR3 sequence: CASSYYRGDKQFF. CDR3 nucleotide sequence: TGTGCCAGCAGTTACTACAGGGGGGATAAGCAGTTCTTC.

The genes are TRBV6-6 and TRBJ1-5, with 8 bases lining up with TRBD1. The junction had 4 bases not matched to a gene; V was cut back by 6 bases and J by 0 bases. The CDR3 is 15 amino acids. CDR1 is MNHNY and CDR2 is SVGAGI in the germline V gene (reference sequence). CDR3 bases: TGTGCCAGCAGGTCACAGGGGGTTAGCAATCAGCCCCAGCATTTT. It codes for CASRSQGVSNQPQHF.

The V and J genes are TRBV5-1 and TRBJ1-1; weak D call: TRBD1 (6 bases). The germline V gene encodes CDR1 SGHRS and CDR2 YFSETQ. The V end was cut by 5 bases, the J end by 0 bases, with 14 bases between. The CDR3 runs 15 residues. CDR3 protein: CASRNTGFMNTEAFF. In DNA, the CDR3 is TGCGCCAGCAGGAACACAGGGTTCATGAACACTGAAGCTTTCTTT.

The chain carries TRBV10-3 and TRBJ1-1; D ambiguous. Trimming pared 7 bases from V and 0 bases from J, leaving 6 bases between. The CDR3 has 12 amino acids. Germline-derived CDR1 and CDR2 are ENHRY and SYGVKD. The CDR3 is CAIKDLNTEAFF. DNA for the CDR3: TGTGCCATCAAGGATTTGAACACTGAAGCTTTCTTT.

CDR3: CASSEEAGGYEQYF. DNA of the CDR3: TGTGCCAGCAGTGAAGAAGCGGGAGGATACGAGCAGTACTTC. The V gene is TRBV2, the J gene TRBJ2-7; 9 bases are shared with TRBD2. This CDR3 contains 14 residues. Germline V gene data show CDR1 as SNHLY and CDR2 as FYNNEI. The V segment lost 1 base and the J segment 4 bases; nucleotides outside the gene matches: 2.

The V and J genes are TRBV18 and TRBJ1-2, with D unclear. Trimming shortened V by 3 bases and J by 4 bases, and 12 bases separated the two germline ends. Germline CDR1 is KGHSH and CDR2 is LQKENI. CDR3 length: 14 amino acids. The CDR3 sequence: CASSPLEGSYGYTF. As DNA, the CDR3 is TGTGCCAGCTCACCCCTGGAGGGTAGCTATGGCTACACCTTC.